Below are 15 T cell receptor beta chains sequenced from a single sample in a study of blood T cell repertoires in COVID-19. Produced via immunoSEQ multiplex PCR; TCRdb's table is partial and in-frame only. The sample contains under 550,000 clones, approximately 90% of which appear only once. Sequenced input: peripheral blood. Source of these receptors: a man younger than 30 with COVID-19, enrolled during active disease.

This clone was counted ten times or more. The V and J genes are TRBV19 and TRBJ2-3; TRBD2 matches at 11 bases. V was pared by 4 bases and J by 3 bases, with 6 bases of the junction left unmatched. This CDR3 comprises 16 residues. Germline CDR1 LNHDA, CDR2 SQIVND (reference sequence). The CDR3 DNA follows: TGTGCCAGTAGTAACCCTAGCGGGAGGTTGACAGATACGCAGTATTTT. Translating it yields CASSNPSGRLTDTQYF.

The V gene is TRBV15, the J gene TRBJ2-1; 9 positions agree with TRBD2. Germline V CDR1 and CDR2: LNHNV, YYDKDF (reference sequence). The length of the CDR3 is 16 residues. The junction had 9 bases not matched to a gene; V was cut back by 0 bases and J by 9 bases. The CDR3 reads CATSRDRGGRALEQFF. Here the CDR3 DNA reads TGTGCCACCAGCAGAGATCGTGGCGGGAGGGCCCTTGAGCAGTTCTTC.

The V gene is TRBV27, the J gene TRBJ2-7, with no clear D. V was cut by 3 bases and J by 2 bases, with 8 bases left in between. The CDR3 has 13 amino acids. CDR1 is MNHEY and CDR2 is SMNVEV in the germline V gene (reference sequence). Written as DNA, the CDR3 is TGTGCCAGCAGTTTGCAGAATACCTACGAGCAGTACTTC. This translates into CASSLQNTYEQYF.

This clone is a singleton in its sample. The chain employs TRBV10-1 and TRBJ1-5; 8 bases match TRBD1. There are 14 residues in the CDR3. Germline lookup yields CDR1 WNHNN and CDR2 SYGVQD (reference sequence). The V and J ends lost 5 bases and 4 bases, in that order; junction bases with no gene match: 4. Here the CDR3 DNA reads TGCGCCAGCAGTACAGGGGGACTAAATCAGCCCCAGCATTTT. This translates into CASSTGGLNQPQHF.

This chain connects TRBV7-2 to TRBJ2-1; a possible D gene is TRBD2 (5 bases). The germline CDR1 and CDR2 sequences are SGHTA and FQGNSA. This CDR3 has 15 amino acids. Trimming took 5 bases from V and 0 from J, leaving 11 bases between them. The CDR3 reads CASSPGVGSYNEQFF. DNA for the CDR3: TGTGCCAGCAGCCCCGGGGTAGGCTCCTACAATGAGCAGTTCTTC.

In its sample, this clone was seen a few times. The V gene is TRBV5-5, the J gene TRBJ2-5; D ambiguous. Trimming shortened V by 0 bases and J by 4 bases, and 4 bases separated the two germline ends. Germline V gene lookup returns CDR1 SGHKS and CDR2 YYEKEE (reference sequence). The CDR3 is 12 residues long. Here the CDR3 reads CASSLGRETQYF. The CDR3 region has the DNA TGTGCCAGCAGCTTGGGTAGAGAGACCCAGTACTTC.

The gene calls are TRBV11-1 and TRBJ1-1; 8 bases agree with TRBD1. Trimming at V came to 1 base and at J to 7 bases, leaving 5 bases not matched to a gene. The CDR3 consists of 14 residues. Per the germline V gene, CDR1 is SGHAT and CDR2 is FQDESV (reference sequence). CDR3 DNA: TGTGCCAGCAGCTTAGATCAGGGGGCAAGTGAAGCTTTCTTT. This gives the protein CASSLDQGASEAFF.

In this sample, this clone turned up once. CDR3 sequence reads: CASSRTRGSGNTIYF. The DNA of the CDR3 is TGTGCCAGCAGCCGGACTAGGGGCTCTGGAAACACCATATATTTT. The chain carries TRBV11-3 and TRBJ1-3; weak D call: TRBD1 (5 bases). Germline assignment: CDR1 SGHNT and CDR2 YENEEA. The CDR3 is made up of 15 amino acids. V was cut by 5 bases and J by 0 bases, with 11 bases left in between.

The genes are TRBV3-1 (or the pseudogene TRBV3-2) and TRBJ2-7; D uncertain. This CDR3 region has 11 residues. Looked up from germline, CDR1 is LGHDT and CDR2 is YNNKEL (reference sequence). Trimming stripped 2 bases from V and 7 bases from J, with 6 bases between. The CDR3 sequence is CASSQSREQYF. The CDR3 region has the DNA TGTGCCAGCAGCCAAAGCAGGGAGCAGTACTTC.

The chain couples TRBV6-2 or TRBV6-3 to TRBJ2-6; D uncertain. CDR1 and CDR2 from the germline V gene are MNHEY and SVGEGT. The CDR3 length is 13 residues. The V and J ends lost 6 bases and 4 bases respectively, with 7 bases between them. This CDR3 reads CASSLTGANVLTF. The CDR3 DNA follows: TGTGCCAGCAGCCTAACAGGGGCCAACGTCCTGACTTTC.

The V gene is TRBV7-3, the J gene TRBJ2-3; TRBD2 might be the D (6 bases). The CDR3 is made up of 15 amino acids. Trimming took off 5 bases at V and 3 bases at J, with 15 bases between the two ends. Germline values: CDR1 SGHTA, CDR2 FQGTGA. CDR3 nucleotides: TGTGCCAGCAGCACATTCGGGGGTTCAACAGATACGCAGTATTTT. Its protein is CASSTFGGSTDTQYF.

This chain uses TRBV3-1 (or the pseudogene TRBV3-2) with TRBJ2-3, with 8 bases aligning to TRBD2. V dropped 1 base and J dropped 2; count of bases not matched to a gene: 5. The CDR3 consists of 16 residues. Germline V lookup: CDR1 LGHDT, CDR2 YNNKEL (reference sequence). The CDR3 reads CASSQVPSGYTDTQYF. As DNA, the CDR3 is TGTGCCAGCAGCCAAGTCCCTAGCGGGTACACAGATACGCAGTATTTT.

The rearrangement uses TRBV19 and TRBJ2-4; 7 bases map to TRBD1. Germline V gene lookup returns CDR1 LNHDA and CDR2 SQIVND (reference sequence). V shed 0 bases and J 15 bases; nucleotides not matched to a gene: 8. The CDR3 loop spans 13 amino acids. This CDR3 is CASSIEGQLGWYF. The CDR3, as DNA: TGTGCCAGTAGTATAGAGGGACAGCTCGGGTGGTACTTC.

V usage is TRBV11-2 and J usage is TRBJ2-7; D is ambiguous. The V gene's germline CDR1 is SGHAT and CDR2 FQNNGV. Between the trimmed V and J ends, which lost 0 bases and 2 bases, there was a span of 11 bases. CDR3 length: 15 residues. The CDR3 DNA reads as TGTGCCAGCAGCTTAGATCTGGCATACCCCTACGAGCAGTACTTC. Translation: CASSLDLAYPYEQYF.

The chain employs TRBV7-9 and TRBJ2-1, with 8 positions matching TRBD2. Per the germline V gene, CDR1 is SEHNR and CDR2 is FQNEAQ (reference sequence). V trimming: 0 bases; J trimming: 4 bases; junction bases outside the gene matches: 11. CDR3 length: 18 residues. The CDR3 here is CASSLALTGGGIYNEQFF. The CDR3 DNA reads TGTGCCAGCAGCTTAGCCCTCACCGGGGGGGGGATTTACAATGAGCAGTTCTTC.